This T cell receptor (beta chain) is drawn from a study of somatic mutations in cytotoxic T cells in rheumatoid arthritis. For the study at large: Flow sorting of some V beta antibody-stained T cells reached nearly 100% purity, with V beta1+ cells also TCRB-sequenced. The study, taken as a whole, reports: Among rheumatoid arthritis patients, TRBV07 appeared slightly underrepresented, and this finding was left without any adjustment for multiple comparisons.

Germline V lookup: CDR1 MGHRA, CDR2 YSYEKL. CDR3 size: 16 residues. The ends lost 4 bases at V and 4 bases at J; junction bases unmatched: 12. Note on this clone: The antigen is undetermined.

Here immunoSEQ multiplex PCR was the method, and the copy in TCRdb shows in-frame clones only, minus some. The table records approximately 20,000 clones, over 70% of them present only once. The sequencing sample was made of CD8+ T cells sorted from blood. This chain uses TRBV4-1 with TRBJ1-1, with TRBD1 matching 7 bases. This clonotype originated in a woman in her fifties or sixties in good health. CDR3 region: CASSPLGGESSTEAFF. In DNA, the CDR3 is TGCGCCAGCAGCCCTCTAGGGGGCGAGAGTAGCACTGAAGCTTTCTTT.